The 19 T cell receptor beta chains below come from one sample, sequenced in a study of T cell changes during pregnancy in multiple sclerosis (dated by TCRdb to about 2019). The protocol used for the library was the immunoSEQ multiplex PCR assay. TCRdb took this table from immuneACCESS and kept in-frame rearrangements with V and J called. Such tables lack part of the clones; where checked against another copy, unresolved V genes explain under half of the gap, and the rest is unexplained. The sample includes approximately 60,000 clones, with around 93% observed a single time. Clones ranked in the top ten supply under 2.5% of the sample. The specimen comprised peripheral blood, sampled in the first trimester of pregnancy. These receptors were collected from a female donor with multiple sclerosis, enrolled in a pregnancy study.

The chain couples TRBV7-3 to TRBJ2-1, with TRBD2 identical over 7 bases. Per the germline V gene, CDR1 is SGHTA and CDR2 is FQGTGA. CDR3 length: 13 residues. The J segment lost 5 bases and the V segment lost 7 bases, leaving 5 bases of the junction unmatched. The CDR3 DNA follows: TGTGCCAGCAATGACGGGACTAACAATGAGCAGTTCTTC. Translating gives CASNDGTNNEQFF. Full variable domain (rest looked up from reference TRBV7-3 and TRBJ2-1): GAGVSQTPSNKVTEKGKYVELRCDPISGHTALYWYRQSLGQGPEFLIYFQGTGAADDSGLPNDRFFAVRPEGSVSTLKIQRTERGDSAVYLCASNDGTNNEQFFGPGTRLTVL.

V and J are TRBV28 and TRBJ2-5; 8 nucleotides align to TRBD2. V was pared by 8 bases and J by 2 bases, with 7 bases of the junction left unmatched. CDR1 is MDHEN and CDR2 is SYDVKM in the germline V gene. This CDR3 is built from 14 residues. The CDR3 sequence is CASSAGGRQETQYF. DNA of the CDR3: TGTGCCAGCTCGGCGGGGGGCAGGCAAGAGACCCAGTACTTC.

V usage is TRBV2 and J usage is TRBJ1-5; a weak D match, TRBD1 (6 bases). This CDR3 comprises 15 residues. The V end was cut by 6 bases, the J end by 3 bases, with 15 bases between. The germline gives CDR1 SNHLY, CDR2 FYNNEI. This chain's CDR3 is CASRPTAGANQPQHF. The CDR3 DNA reads as TGTGCCAGCAGACCCACAGCGGGGGCCAATCAGCCCCAGCATTTT.

The rearrangement links TRBV5-4 to TRBJ2-7; TRBD2 aligns across 9 bases. The CDR3 contains 16 residues. In germline, CDR1 is SGHNT, CDR2 YYREEE (reference sequence). V shed 4 bases, J shed 6 bases, and the junction held 14 bases outside the gene matches. The CDR3 DNA sequence: TGTGCCAGCAGCAAGGATGCGGCGGGAGGGTTTAGCGAGCAGTACTTC. This sequence encodes CASSKDAAGGFSEQYF. Full variable domain (rest looked up from reference TRBV5-4 and TRBJ2-7): ETGVTQSPTHLIKTRGQQVTLRCSSQSGHNTVSWYQQALGQGPQFIFQYYREEENGRGNFPPRFSGLQFPNYSSELNVNALELDDSALYLCASSKDAAGGFSEQYFGPGTRLTVT.

The CDR3 is CASSVEELLRDTQYF. DNA of the CDR3: TGTGCCAGCAGCGTAGAGGAACTGCTCAGGGATACGCAGTATTTT. This chain uses TRBV9 with TRBJ2-3, with no clear D. The CDR3 totals 15 residues. In germline, CDR1 is SGDLS, CDR2 YYNGEE. V was pared by 0 bases and J by 6 bases, with 14 bases between.

This chain links TRBV15 with TRBJ2-3; D might be TRBD2 (5 bases). V dropped 5 bases and J dropped 6 bases, with 9 bases sitting between them. This CDR3 has 12 residues. The germline V gene has CDR1 LNHNV and CDR2 YYDKDF (reference sequence). CDR3: CATSERVDTQYF. The CDR3 region has the DNA TGTGCCACCAGCGAGAGGGTTGATACGCAGTATTTT. The variable domain in full, completed from reference TRBV15 and TRBJ2-3, reads DAMVIQNPRYQVTQFGKPVTLSCSQTLNHNVMYWYQQKSSQAPKLLFHYYDKDFNNEADTPDNFQSRRPNTSFCFLDIRSPGLGDTAMYLCATSERVDTQYFGPGTRLTVL.

This clone was seen a single time. The chain couples TRBV15 to TRBJ1-1, with 8 positions matching TRBD1. V lost 5 bases and J lost 1; bases outside the gene matches: 6. Germline V lookup: CDR1 LNHNV, CDR2 YYDKDF (reference sequence). The CDR3 is 15 amino acids. DNA of the CDR3: TGTGCCACCAGCGACTGGACAGGGAAGAACACTGAAGCTTTCTTT. Amino acids: CATSDWTGKNTEAFF.

This rearrangement joins TRBV6-5 to TRBJ1-1; D might be TRBD1 (6 bases). Germline V lookup: CDR1 MNHEY, CDR2 SVGAGI. The CDR3 length is 13 residues. V was shortened by 2 bases and J by 7 bases, with 11 bases between the two germline ends. CDR3: CASSYRGSGEAFF. The DNA for the CDR3 is TGTGCCAGCAGTTACAGGGGGTCGGGTGAAGCTTTCTTT.

The chain links TRBV6-5 to TRBJ2-1; a weak D match, TRBD2 (6 bases). This CDR3 has 15 residues. V was clipped by 0 bases and J by 2 bases, with 8 bases between them. The germline V gene has CDR1 MNHEY and CDR2 SVGAGI. The CDR3 region is CASSYSGGTYNEQFF. In nucleotides, the CDR3 is TGTGCCAGCAGTTACTCGGGAGGCACCTACAATGAGCAGTTCTTC.

The CDR3 coding sequence is TGTGCCAGCAGTGGTGGGGACAGATCCCTGGGTGGCTACACCTTC. This gives the protein CASSGGDRSLGGYTF. The gene calls are TRBV2 and TRBJ1-2, with 7 bases fitting TRBD1. Germline V gives CDR1 SNHLY, CDR2 FYNNEI. J lost 7 bases, V lost 4 bases, and 12 bases had no gene match. The CDR3 extends over 15 amino acids.

J is TRBJ1-3 and V is TRBV9; D is unclear. V lost 0 bases and J 0 bases, leaving 16 bases between the germline ends. The germline gives CDR1 SGDLS, CDR2 YYNGEE. The CDR3 sequence is 18 residues long. The CDR3 DNA is TGTGCCAGCAGCGTAGATTTTGCGTCATCTACCTCTGGAAACACCATATATTTT. Encoded protein: CASSVDFASSTSGNTIYF.

The rearrangement joins TRBV7-9 to TRBJ2-5; D may be TRBD1 (5 bases). The J call may be wrong; the DNA end is better matched by TRBJ2-7. The CDR3 has 12 residues. Germline V lookup: CDR1 SEHNR, CDR2 FQNEAQ (reference sequence). Here the CDR3 DNA reads TGTGCCAGCAGCTTCCAGGGCTACGAGCAGTACTTC. This encodes CASSFQGYEQYF.

CDR3 DNA: TGTGCCACCAGCGGACGGACTAGCGGGAGGGCCAATGGGGAGCTGTTTTTT. It codes for CATSGRTSGRANGELFF. The chain uses TRBV15 and TRBJ2-2; 15 bases are shared with TRBD2. The trim removed 5 bases at V and 8 bases at J, leaving 9 bases unmatched. This CDR3 region has 17 residues. CDR1 and CDR2 (germline): LNHNV, YYDKDF (reference sequence).

This chain links TRBV6-5 with TRBJ2-1, with TRBD2 identical over 9 bases. This CDR3 has 16 residues. Trimming removed 3 bases from V and 7 bases from J; junction bases left unmatched: 10. The germline gives CDR1 MNHEY, CDR2 SVGAGI. The CDR3 nucleotides read TGTGCCAGCAGTTATAAGGCGGGAGGGCCCTCGAATGAGCAGTTCTTC. This translates into CASSYKAGGPSNEQFF.

The chain combines TRBV6-5 with TRBJ1-6; D possibly corresponds to TRBD1 (6 bases). Germline V gene sequence: CDR1 MNHEY, CDR2 SVGAGI. The CDR3 consists of 15 residues. V lost 1 base and J 4 bases, leaving 8 bases between the germline ends. CDR3 DNA: TGTGCCAGCAGTTACTTGCAGGGGTATAATTCACCCCTCCACTTT. This translates into CASSYLQGYNSPLHF.

This sequence joins TRBV21-1 and TRBJ2-7; whether TRBD2, the table's D call, matches the DNA was not checked. TRBV21-1 is given as a pseudogene. The CDR3 is 14 amino acids. CDR3 coding DNA: TGTGCCAGCAGCAAGACCCTAGCGGTTTACGAGCAGTACTTC. It translates to CASSKTLAVYEQYF.

V gene TRBV4-3 combines with J gene TRBJ2-4; D gene uncertain. The CDR3 runs 13 residues. Germline-derived CDR1 and CDR2 are LGHNA and YSLEER. V was trimmed by 0 bases and J by 6 bases, leaving 6 bases between them. The CDR3 DNA follows: TGCGCCAGCAGCCAAGAACTAAGAAACATTCAGTACTTC. This translates into CASSQELRNIQYF.

This chain connects TRBV30 to TRBJ1-4; no firm D call. Trimming cost V 2 bases and J 7 bases, with 11 bases left between them. In germline, CDR1 is GTSNPN, CDR2 SVGIG (reference sequence). This CDR3 spans 13 amino acids. The CDR3 region is CAWSRRESEKLFF. Written as DNA, the CDR3 is TGTGCCTGGAGTAGGAGGGAAAGTGAAAAACTGTTTTTT.

This chain links TRBV5-1 with TRBJ1-2; 8 positions agree with TRBD1. Losses at the gene ends were 4 bases for V and 4 bases for J; bases not matched to a gene: 3. The CDR3 has 13 amino acids. Germline V gene sequence: CDR1 SGHRS, CDR2 YFSETQ. As DNA, the CDR3 is TGCGCCAGCAGCCCTGGGACAGGCTATGGCTACACCTTC. This gives the protein CASSPGTGYGYTF.